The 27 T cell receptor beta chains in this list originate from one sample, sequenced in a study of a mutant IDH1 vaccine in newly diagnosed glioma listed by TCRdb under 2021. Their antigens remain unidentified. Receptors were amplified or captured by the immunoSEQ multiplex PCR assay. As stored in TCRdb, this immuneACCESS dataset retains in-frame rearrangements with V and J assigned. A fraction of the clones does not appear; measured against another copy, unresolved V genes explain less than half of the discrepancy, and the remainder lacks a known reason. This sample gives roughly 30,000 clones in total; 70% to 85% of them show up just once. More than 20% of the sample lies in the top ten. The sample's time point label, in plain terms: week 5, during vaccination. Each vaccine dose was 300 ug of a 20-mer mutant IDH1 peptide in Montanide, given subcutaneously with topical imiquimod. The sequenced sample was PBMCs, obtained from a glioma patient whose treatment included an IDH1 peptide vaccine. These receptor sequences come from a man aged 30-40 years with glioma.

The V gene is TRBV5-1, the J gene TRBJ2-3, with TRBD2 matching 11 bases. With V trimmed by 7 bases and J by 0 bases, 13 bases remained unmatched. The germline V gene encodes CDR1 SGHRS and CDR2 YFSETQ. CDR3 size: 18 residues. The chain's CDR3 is CASREGSGGVASTDTQYF. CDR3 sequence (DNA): TGCGCCAGCCGGGAAGGTAGCGGGGGGGTCGCTAGCACAGATACGCAGTATTTT.

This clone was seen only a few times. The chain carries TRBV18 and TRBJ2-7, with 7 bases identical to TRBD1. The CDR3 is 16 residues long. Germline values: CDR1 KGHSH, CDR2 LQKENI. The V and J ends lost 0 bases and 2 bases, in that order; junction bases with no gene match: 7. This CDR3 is CASSPPTGDLTYEQYF. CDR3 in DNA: TGTGCCAGCTCACCACCAACAGGGGACCTTACCTACGAGCAGTACTTC. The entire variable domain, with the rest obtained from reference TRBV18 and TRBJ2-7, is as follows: NAGVMQNPRHLVRRRGQEARLRCSPMKGHSHVYWYRQLPEEGLKFMVYLQKENIIDESGMPKERFSAEFPKEGPSILRIQQVVRGDSAAYFCASSPPTGDLTYEQYFGPGTRLTVT.

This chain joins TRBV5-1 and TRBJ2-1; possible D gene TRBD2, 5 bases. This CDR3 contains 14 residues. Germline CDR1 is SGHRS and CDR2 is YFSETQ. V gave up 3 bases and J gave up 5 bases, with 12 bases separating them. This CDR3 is CASSSHVRDNEQFF. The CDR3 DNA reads TGCGCCAGCAGCTCACACGTGAGGGACAATGAGCAGTTCTTC. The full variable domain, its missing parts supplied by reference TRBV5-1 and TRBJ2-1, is KAGVTQTPRYLIKTRGQQVTLSCSPISGHRSVSWYQQTPGQGLQFLFEYFSETQRNKGNFPGRFSGRQFSNSRSEMNVSTLELGDSALYLCASSSHVRDNEQFFGPGTRLTVL.

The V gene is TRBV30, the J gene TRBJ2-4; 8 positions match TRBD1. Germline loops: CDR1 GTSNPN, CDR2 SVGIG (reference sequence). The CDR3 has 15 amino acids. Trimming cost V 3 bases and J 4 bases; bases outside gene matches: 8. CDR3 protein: CAWREQGAYKNIQYF. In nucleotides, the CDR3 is TGTGCCTGGAGAGAGCAGGGGGCGTATAAAAACATTCAGTACTTC.

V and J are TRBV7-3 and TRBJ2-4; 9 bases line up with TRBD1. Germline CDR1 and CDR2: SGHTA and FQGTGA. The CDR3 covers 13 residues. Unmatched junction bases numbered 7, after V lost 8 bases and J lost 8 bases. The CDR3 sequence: CASGDRDSDIQYF. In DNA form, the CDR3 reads TGTGCCAGCGGGGACAGGGACTCAGACATTCAGTACTTC.

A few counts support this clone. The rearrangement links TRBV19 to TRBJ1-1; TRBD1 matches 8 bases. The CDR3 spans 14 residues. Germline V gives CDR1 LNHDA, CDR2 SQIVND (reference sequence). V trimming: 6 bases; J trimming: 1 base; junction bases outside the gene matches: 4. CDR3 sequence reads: CASSLGQGNTEAFF. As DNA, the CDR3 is TGTGCCAGTAGCCTTGGACAGGGGAACACTGAAGCTTTCTTT.

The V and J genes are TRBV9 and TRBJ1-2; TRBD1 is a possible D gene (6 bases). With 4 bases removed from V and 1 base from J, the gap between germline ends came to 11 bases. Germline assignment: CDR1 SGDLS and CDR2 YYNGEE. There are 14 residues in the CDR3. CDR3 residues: CASSQTGVNYGYTF. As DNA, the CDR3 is TGTGCCAGCAGCCAGACAGGAGTTAACTATGGCTACACCTTC.

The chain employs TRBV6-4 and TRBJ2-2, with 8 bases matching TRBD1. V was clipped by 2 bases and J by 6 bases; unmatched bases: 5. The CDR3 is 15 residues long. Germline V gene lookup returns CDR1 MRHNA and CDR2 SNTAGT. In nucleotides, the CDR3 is TGTGCCAGCAGTGACCCCGGGACAGGATCCGGGGAGCTGTTTTTT. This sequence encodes CASSDPGTGSGELFF.

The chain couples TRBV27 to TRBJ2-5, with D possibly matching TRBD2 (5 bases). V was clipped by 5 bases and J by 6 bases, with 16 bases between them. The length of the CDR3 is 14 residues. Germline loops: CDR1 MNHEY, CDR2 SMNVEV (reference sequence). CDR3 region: CASSDYSRGKTQYF. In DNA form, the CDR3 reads TGTGCCAGCAGTGATTACAGTCGGGGAAAGACCCAGTACTTC.

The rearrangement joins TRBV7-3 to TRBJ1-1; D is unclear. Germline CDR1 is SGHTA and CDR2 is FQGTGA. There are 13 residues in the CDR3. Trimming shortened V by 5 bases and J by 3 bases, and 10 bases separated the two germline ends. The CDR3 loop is CASSGKIDTEAFF. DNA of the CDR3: TGTGCCAGCAGCGGAAAGATAGACACTGAAGCTTTCTTT.

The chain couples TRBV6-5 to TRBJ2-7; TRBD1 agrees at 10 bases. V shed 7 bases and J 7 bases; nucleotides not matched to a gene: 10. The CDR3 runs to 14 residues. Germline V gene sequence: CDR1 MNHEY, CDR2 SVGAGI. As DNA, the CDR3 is TGTGCCAGCAATCCCCGGGACAGGGGTGGGGAGCAGTACTTC. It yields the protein CASNPRDRGGEQYF.

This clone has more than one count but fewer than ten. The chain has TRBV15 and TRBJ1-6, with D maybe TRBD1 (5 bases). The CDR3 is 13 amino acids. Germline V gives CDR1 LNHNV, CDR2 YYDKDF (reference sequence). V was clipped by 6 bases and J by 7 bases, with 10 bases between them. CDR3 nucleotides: TGTGCCACCAGGGACACCGTCAATTCACCCCTCCACTTT. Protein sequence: CATRDTVNSPLHF.

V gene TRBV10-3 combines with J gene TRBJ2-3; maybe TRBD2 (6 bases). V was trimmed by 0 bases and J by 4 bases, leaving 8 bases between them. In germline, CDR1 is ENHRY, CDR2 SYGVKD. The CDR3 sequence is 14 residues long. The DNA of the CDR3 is TGTGCCATCAGTGAGTCTGGAGGGGCAGATACGCAGTATTTT. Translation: CAISESGGADTQYF.

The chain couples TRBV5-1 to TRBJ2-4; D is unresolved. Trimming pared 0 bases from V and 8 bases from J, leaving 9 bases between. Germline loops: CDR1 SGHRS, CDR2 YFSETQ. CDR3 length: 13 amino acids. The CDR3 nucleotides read TGCGCCAGCAGCTTGGCGTCTGGGGACATTCAGTACTTC. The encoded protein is CASSLASGDIQYF.

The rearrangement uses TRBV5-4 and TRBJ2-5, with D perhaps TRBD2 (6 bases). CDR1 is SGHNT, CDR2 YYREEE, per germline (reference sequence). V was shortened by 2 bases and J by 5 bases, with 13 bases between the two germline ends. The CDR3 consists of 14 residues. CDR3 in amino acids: CASSFAGGAETQYF. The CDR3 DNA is TGTGCCAGCAGCTTCGCGGGCGGGGCTGAGACCCAGTACTTC.

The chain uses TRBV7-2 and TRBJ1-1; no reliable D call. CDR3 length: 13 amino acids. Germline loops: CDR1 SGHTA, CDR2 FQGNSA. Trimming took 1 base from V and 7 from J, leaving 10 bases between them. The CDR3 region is CASSLGQLVEAFF. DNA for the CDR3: TGTGCCAGCAGCTTAGGCCAGCTAGTTGAAGCTTTCTTT.

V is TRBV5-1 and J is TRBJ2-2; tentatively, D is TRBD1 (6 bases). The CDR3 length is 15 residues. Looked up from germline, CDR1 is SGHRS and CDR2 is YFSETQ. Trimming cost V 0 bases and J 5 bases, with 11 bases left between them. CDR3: CASSLVAGQTGELFF. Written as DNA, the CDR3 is TGCGCCAGCAGCTTGGTTGCCGGACAGACCGGGGAGCTGTTTTTT.

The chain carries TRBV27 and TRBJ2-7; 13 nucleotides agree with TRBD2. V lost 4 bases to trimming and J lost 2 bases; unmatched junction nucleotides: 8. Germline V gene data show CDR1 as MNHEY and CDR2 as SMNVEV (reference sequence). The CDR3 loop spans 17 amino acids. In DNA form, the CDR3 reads TGTGCCAGCAGTTCCCCGGGACTAGCGGGGACTGCCTACGAGCAGTACTTC. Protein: CASSSPGLAGTAYEQYF.

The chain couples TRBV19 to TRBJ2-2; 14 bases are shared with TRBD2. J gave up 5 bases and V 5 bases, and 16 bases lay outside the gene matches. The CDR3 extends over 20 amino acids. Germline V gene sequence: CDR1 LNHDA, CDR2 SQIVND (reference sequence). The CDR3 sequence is CASSPEGPGLAGVGTGELFF. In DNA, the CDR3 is TGTGCCAGTAGTCCCGAGGGACCGGGACTAGCGGGAGTAGGGACCGGGGAGCTGTTTTTT.

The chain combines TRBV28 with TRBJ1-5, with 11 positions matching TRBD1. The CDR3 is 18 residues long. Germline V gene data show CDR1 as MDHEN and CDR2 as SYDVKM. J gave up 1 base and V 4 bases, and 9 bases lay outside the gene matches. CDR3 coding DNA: TGTGCCAGCAGTTCAGGACAGGGGGCCCCATTCAGCAATCAGCCCCAGCATTTT. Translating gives CASSSGQGAPFSNQPQHF.

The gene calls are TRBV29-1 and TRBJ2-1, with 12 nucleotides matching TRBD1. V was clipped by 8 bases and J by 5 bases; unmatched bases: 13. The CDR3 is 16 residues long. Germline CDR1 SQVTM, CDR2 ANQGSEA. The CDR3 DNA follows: TGCAGCCCCCGGGACAGGGGGCCCGTCCTGGACAATGAGCAGTTCTTC. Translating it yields CSPRDRGPVLDNEQFF.

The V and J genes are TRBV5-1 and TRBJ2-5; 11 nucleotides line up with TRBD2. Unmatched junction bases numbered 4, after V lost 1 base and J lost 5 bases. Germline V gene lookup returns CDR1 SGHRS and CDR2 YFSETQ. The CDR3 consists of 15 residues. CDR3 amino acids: CASSLTSGGGETQYF. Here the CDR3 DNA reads TGCGCCAGCAGCTTGACTAGCGGGGGCGGGGAGACCCAGTACTTC.

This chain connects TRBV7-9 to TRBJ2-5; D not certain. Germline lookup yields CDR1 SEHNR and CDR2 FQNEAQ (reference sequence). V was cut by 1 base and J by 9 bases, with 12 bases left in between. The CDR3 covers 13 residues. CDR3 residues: CASSLVSTIAQYF. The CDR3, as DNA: TGTGCCAGCAGCTTAGTTAGCACCATAGCCCAGTACTTC.

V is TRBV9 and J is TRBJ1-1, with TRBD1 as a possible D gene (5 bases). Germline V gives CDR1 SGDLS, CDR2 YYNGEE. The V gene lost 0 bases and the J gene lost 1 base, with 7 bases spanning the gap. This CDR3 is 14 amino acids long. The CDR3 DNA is TGTGCCAGCAGCGTAGACAGGAGGAACACTGAAGCTTTCTTT. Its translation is CASSVDRRNTEAFF.

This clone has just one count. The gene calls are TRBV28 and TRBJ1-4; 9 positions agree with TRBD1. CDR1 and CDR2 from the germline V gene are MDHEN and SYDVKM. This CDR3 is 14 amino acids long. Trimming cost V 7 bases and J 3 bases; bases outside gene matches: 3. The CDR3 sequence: CASNRGQPNEKLFF. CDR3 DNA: TGTGCCAGCAACAGGGGGCAGCCTAATGAAAAACTGTTTTTT. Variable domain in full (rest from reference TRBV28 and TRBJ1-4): DVKVTQSSRYLVKRTGEKVFLECVQDMDHENMFWYRQDPGLGLRLIYFSYDVKMKEKGDIPEGYSVSREKKERFSLILESASTNQTSMYLCASNRGQPNEKLFFGSGTQLSVL.

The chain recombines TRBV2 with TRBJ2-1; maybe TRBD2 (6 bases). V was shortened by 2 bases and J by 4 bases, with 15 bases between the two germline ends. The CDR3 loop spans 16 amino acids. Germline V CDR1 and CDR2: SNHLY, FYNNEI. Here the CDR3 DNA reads TGTGCCAGCAGTGAATTTGGGCTAGCGAATTACAATGAGCAGTTCTTC. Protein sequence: CASSEFGLANYNEQFF.

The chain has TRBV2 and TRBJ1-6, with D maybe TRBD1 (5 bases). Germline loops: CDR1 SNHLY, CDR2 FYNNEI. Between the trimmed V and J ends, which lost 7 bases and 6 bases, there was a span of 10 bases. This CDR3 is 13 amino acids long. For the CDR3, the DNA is TGTGCCAGCACGACAGTTGCTAATTCACCCCTCCACTTT. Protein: CASTTVANSPLHF.